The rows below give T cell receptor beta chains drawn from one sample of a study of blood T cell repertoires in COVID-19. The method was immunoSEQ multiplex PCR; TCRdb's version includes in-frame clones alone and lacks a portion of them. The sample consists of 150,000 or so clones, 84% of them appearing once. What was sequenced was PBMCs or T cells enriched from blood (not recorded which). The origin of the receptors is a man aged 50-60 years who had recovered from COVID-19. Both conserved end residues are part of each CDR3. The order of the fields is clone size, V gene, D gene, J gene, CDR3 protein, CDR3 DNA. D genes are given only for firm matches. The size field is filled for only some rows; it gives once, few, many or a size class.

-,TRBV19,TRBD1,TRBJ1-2,CATNQGVGRGLFEGYTF,TGTGCCACCAATCAAGGGGTTGGCAGGGGGCTTTTTGAGGGCTACACCTTC
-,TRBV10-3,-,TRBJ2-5,CAISESRGQETQYF,TGTGCCATCAGTGAGTCCCGGGGACAAGAGACCCAGTACTTC
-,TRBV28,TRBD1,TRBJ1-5,CASSPTGGRPQHF,TGTGCCAGCAGTCCTACAGGGGGTAGGCCCCAGCATTTT
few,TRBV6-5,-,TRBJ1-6,CASRVMSSYNSPLHF,TGTGCCAGCAGGGTCATGAGCTCCTATAATTCACCCCTCCACTTT
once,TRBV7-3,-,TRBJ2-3,CASSRAGFTDTQYF,TGTGCCAGCAGCCGCGCAGGGTTTACAGATACGCAGTATTTT
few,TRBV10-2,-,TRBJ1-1,CASRPHQGRQSGNTEAFF,TGCGCCAGCAGACCCCATCAGGGCCGTCAATCAGGGAACACTGAAGCTTTCTTT
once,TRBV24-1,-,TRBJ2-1,CATSVPWGDNEQFF,TGTGCCACCAGTGTCCCGTGGGGGGACAATGAGCAGTTCTTC
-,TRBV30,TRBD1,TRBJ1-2,CAWKGQGNNYGYTF,TGTGCCTGGAAAGGACAGGGGAATAACTATGGCTACACCTTC
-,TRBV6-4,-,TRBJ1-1,CASSGGPDLAHTEAFF,TGTGCCAGCAGTGGAGGGCCAGACTTAGCCCATACTGAAGCTTTCTTT
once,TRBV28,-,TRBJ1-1,CASSPPERFTEAFF,TGTGCCAGCAGTCCCCCGGAGCGGTTCACTGAAGCTTTCTTT
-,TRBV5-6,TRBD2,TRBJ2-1,CASRSNSGAPLYNEQFF,TGTGCCAGCAGGTCGAATAGCGGGGCGCCTTTATACAATGAGCAGTTCTTC
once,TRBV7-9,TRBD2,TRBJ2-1,CASSLPRGASYNEQFF,TGTGCCAGCAGCTTACCGCGGGGGGCCTCCTACAATGAGCAGTTCTTC
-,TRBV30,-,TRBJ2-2,CASGWDTGELFF,TGTGCTTCAGGGTGGGACACCGGGGAGCTGTTTTTT
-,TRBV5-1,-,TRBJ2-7,CASQRWDEGEQYF,TGCGCCAGCCAACGGTGGGATGAGGGTGAGCAGTACTTC